The rows below give T cell receptor beta chains drawn from one sample of a study of blood T cell repertoires in COVID-19. Some clones are missing from TCRdb's copy, which holds only in-frame ones; the method was immunoSEQ multiplex PCR. The table lists approximately 45,000 clones, less than 95% of them singletons, with approximately 5% in the top ten. Sequencing input: peripheral blood. These receptors originate from a man in his sixties or seventies with acute or convalescent COVID-19. The CDR3 runs from the conserved cysteine through the conserved F or W. The order of the fields is CDR3 protein, CDR3 DNA, clone size, V gene, D gene, J gene. The D gene is left open where the match is weak. Not all rows give a size; the values are once, few, many and, for expanded clones, a class.

CASSPGQGQRETQYF | TGTGCCAGCAGCCCCGGACAGGGCCAGCGAGAGACCCAGTACTTC | - | TRBV11-3 | TRBD1 | TRBJ2-5
CASKTSGGFIDDEQFF | TGTGCCAGCAAAACTAGCGGGGGGTTCATTGACGATGAGCAGTTCTTC | once | TRBV11-2 | TRBD2 | TRBJ2-1
CASSPPSSFTEQFF | TGTGCCAGCTCACCACCGTCTAGTTTTACTGAGCAGTTCTTC | - | TRBV18 | - | TRBJ2-1
CASSISNEKLFF | TGTGCCAGTAGTATCTCCAATGAAAAACTGTTTTTT | - | TRBV19 | - | TRBJ1-4
CATPGGGRGITGELFF | TGTGCCACTCCCGGCGGCGGACGGGGGATCACCGGGGAGCTGTTTTTT | - | TRBV13 | - | TRBJ2-2
CASSVAPGTSNEQFF | TGTGCCAGCAGCGTAGCTCCAGGGACTAGCAATGAGCAGTTCTTC | - | TRBV9 | TRBD2 | TRBJ2-1
CASSSSGGRTDTQYF | TGTGCCAGCAGCTCCAGCGGGGGGCGAACAGATACGCAGTATTTT | - | TRBV11-3 | TRBD2 | TRBJ2-3
CATSDSGQGSHYEQYF | TGTGCCACCAGTGATTCGGGACAGGGCTCTCACTACGAGCAGTACTTC | - | TRBV24-1 | TRBD1 | TRBJ2-7
CASSPPGLLYEQYF | TGTGCCAGCAGCCCCCCCGGACTCCTCTACGAGCAGTACTTC | - | TRBV11-1 | - | TRBJ2-7
CASSPFGGNGYTF | TGTGCCAGCAGTCCCTTCGGGGGAAACGGCTACACCTTC | - | TRBV12-3/TRBV12-4 | - | TRBJ1-2
CASSIDTTDQETQYF | TGTGCCAGTAGTATAGATACGACAGACCAAGAGACCCAGTACTTC | - | TRBV19 | - | TRBJ2-5
CASSQLTGASLYNEQFF | TGTGCCAGCAGTCAACTGACAGGGGCCTCCCTGTACAATGAGCAGTTCTTC | - | TRBV27 | TRBD1 | TRBJ2-1
CASSREGQGRDEQFF | TGTGCCAGCAGCCGCGAGGGGCAGGGGCGGGATGAGCAGTTCTTC | - | TRBV4-2 | - | TRBJ2-1
CASRTFLRGVARNTIYF | TGTGCCAGCAGAACCTTTCTAAGGGGCGTTGCGCGGAACACCATATATTTT | - | TRBV27 | - | TRBJ1-3
CASSQGGAALNTEAFF | TGTGCCAGCAGCCAAGGTGGGGCAGCCTTGAACACTGAAGCTTTCTTT | - | TRBV3-1/TRBV3-2 | - | TRBJ1-1
CASSLDPPRLEQYF | TGTGCCAGCAGTTTGGACCCACCGAGACTAGAGCAGTACTTC | - | TRBV28 | - | TRBJ2-7
CASSFDRVNIQYF | TGTGCCAGCAGCTTTGACAGGGTGAACATTCAGTACTTC | - | TRBV7-2 | TRBD1 | TRBJ2-4
CASSLTGGAEAFF | TGTGCCAGCAGCTTAACCGGGGGAGCTGAAGCTTTCTTT | - | TRBV13 | - | TRBJ1-1
CASSEAGFEQFF | TGTGCCAGCAGCGAGGCAGGATTTGAGCAGTTCTTC | - | TRBV9 | - | TRBJ2-1
CSVRGGAVDTGELFF | TGCAGCGTGCGCGGGGGGGCCGTTGACACCGGGGAGCTGTTTTTT | - | TRBV29-1 | TRBD2 | TRBJ2-2
CASSLGASTDTQYF | TGTGCCAGCAGCTTAGGGGCGTCCACAGATACGCAGTATTTT | - | TRBV11-2 | - | TRBJ2-3
CASSAWDSNTEAFF | TGTGCCAGTAGTGCTTGGGACAGCAACACTGAAGCTTTCTTT | - | TRBV19 | TRBD1 | TRBJ1-1
CASSFQGIIPTDTQYF | TGTGCCAGCAGCTTTCAGGGAATCATACCCACAGATACGCAGTATTTT | - | TRBV7-2 | - | TRBJ2-3
CASSPPSFGTGPEKLFF | TGTGCCAGTAGCCCCCCTTCCTTCGGGACAGGGCCCGAAAAACTGTTTTTT | - | TRBV19 | TRBD1 | TRBJ1-4
CASSDPGHQIDTEAFF | TGTGCCAGTAGCGATCCGGGACACCAGATTGACACTGAAGCTTTCTTT | once | TRBV19 | - | TRBJ1-1
CASSPPDRGGSNIQYF | TGTGCCAGCAGCCCCCCGGACAGGGGAGGGTCGAACATTCAGTACTTC | - | TRBV7-9 | TRBD1 | TRBJ2-4
CASSLDTVSNQPQHF | TGTGCCAGCAGCTTAGACACAGTTAGCAATCAGCCCCAGCATTTT | - | TRBV9 | - | TRBJ1-5
CASSPHWGQGEVDEQFF | TGTGCCAGTAGTCCCCATTGGGGACAGGGGGAGGTGGACGAGCAGTTCTTC | - | TRBV19 | TRBD1 | TRBJ2-1
CASSFSFGDTQYF | TGTGCCAGCAGCTTTAGTTTTGGAGATACGCAGTATTTT | - | TRBV7-2 | - | TRBJ2-3
CASSTGTGVRAFF | TGTGCCAGCAGTACGGGGACAGGGGTTAGGGCTTTCTTT | - | TRBV27 | TRBD1 | TRBJ1-1
CASSLALTGVFTGELFF | TGTGCCAGCAGCTTAGCGCTGACAGGGGTTTTCACCGGGGAGCTGTTTTTT | - | TRBV7-9 | TRBD1 | TRBJ2-2
CASSPGTGPYEQYF | TGTGCCAGCAGCCCAGGTACAGGGCCCTACGAGCAGTACTTC | - | TRBV7-9 | - | TRBJ2-7
CASSVGSGVGETQYF | TGTGCCAGCAGCGTAGGAAGCGGGGTAGGGGAGACCCAGTACTTC | - | TRBV7-2 | TRBD2 | TRBJ2-5
CASSDPPAGDYGYTF | TGTGCCAGTAGTGACCCCCCGGCAGGGGACTATGGCTACACCTTC | - | TRBV19 | - | TRBJ1-2
CASSQTAYEQYF | TGTGCCAGCAGCCAGACAGCGTACGAGCAGTACTTC | - | TRBV3-1/TRBV3-2 | - | TRBJ2-7
CASSWEFSNEKLFF | TGCGCCAGCAGCTGGGAGTTCTCTAATGAAAAACTGTTTTTT | - | TRBV5-1 | - | TRBJ1-4
CASSAFVGGANEQFF | TGTGCCAGCAGCGCGTTTGTGGGTGGGGCCAATGAGCAGTTCTTC | - | TRBV7-2 | - | TRBJ2-1
CAGSQTSGSSYEQYF | TGTGCCGGCAGCCAGACTAGCGGGAGTTCCTACGAGCAGTACTTC | - | TRBV27 | TRBD2 | TRBJ2-7
CASSQLPVAGGLEQFF | TGCGCCAGCAGCCAATTACCGGTGGCGGGGGGGCTTGAGCAGTTCTTC | - | TRBV4-1 | TRBD2 | TRBJ2-1
CASSPGQGGSNQPQHF | TGTGCCAGCAGCCCTGGACAGGGCGGAAGCAATCAGCCCCAGCATTTT | - | TRBV6-2/TRBV6-3 | TRBD1 | TRBJ1-5
CASTDTYEQYF | TGTGCCAGTACAGACACCTACGAGCAGTACTTC | - | TRBV19 | - | TRBJ2-7
CASRRALDTEAFF | TGTGCCAGCAGGCGGGCCCTGGACACTGAAGCTTTCTTT | - | TRBV27 | - | TRBJ1-1
CASSQVTQGNQPQHF | TGCGCCAGCAGCCAAGTAACGCAGGGGAATCAGCCCCAGCATTTT | - | TRBV4-1 | - | TRBJ1-5
CASSLGDRKDTQYF | TGTGCCAGCAGCTTGGGGGACAGAAAAGATACGCAGTATTTT | once | TRBV5-6 | TRBD1 | TRBJ2-3
CASTPGRDTDTQYF | TGTGCCAGTACCCCGGGGAGAGACACAGATACGCAGTATTTT | once | TRBV4-2 | - | TRBJ2-3
CASSIRDRENSPLHF | TGTGCCAGCAGCATTCGAGACAGGGAAAATTCACCCCTCCACTTT | - | TRBV4-2 | TRBD1 | TRBJ1-6
CASSQRRGGSYEQYF | TGTGCCAGCAGCCAGCGGAGGGGAGGCTCCTACGAGCAGTACTTC | - | TRBV14 | - | TRBJ2-7
CASRLTGLLSDTQYF | TGCGCCAGCAGGTTGACAGGGCTCTTGTCAGATACGCAGTATTTT | few | TRBV5-1 | TRBD1 | TRBJ2-3
CASSPSLDREETQYF | TGTGCCAGCTCACCTTCCTTAGACAGGGAAGAGACCCAGTACTTC | - | TRBV18 | TRBD1 | TRBJ2-5
CASSFLSGDEQYF | TGTGCCAGCAGTTTTCTCTCCGGGGACGAGCAGTACTTC | few | TRBV28 | - | TRBJ2-7
CASSYSVDYGYTF | TGTGCCAGCAGTTACAGCGTCGACTATGGCTACACCTTC | - | TRBV6-2/TRBV6-3 | - | TRBJ1-2